The 20 T cell receptor beta chains below were found in one sample sequenced in a study of T-cell memory formation after mild COVID-19. TCRdb re-called the 5' RACE reads with MiXCR, one entry per CDR3 protein. The data contain about 560,000 distinct CDR3 sequences, around 16% of them singletons. Material: PBMCs or a T cell subset sorted from them (not recorded which). Receptors were obtained from an adult woman who had mild COVID-19 (a few samples of this study predate the infection). Cell type and time point are not known.

J is TRBJ2-1 and V is TRBV16, with 9 bases identical to TRBD2. CDR1 and CDR2 (germline): KGHSY, FQNENV. V was pared by 4 bases and J by 8 bases, with 9 bases of the junction left unmatched. The CDR3 covers 15 residues. CDR3 sequence (DNA): TGTGCCAGCAGCCTAGCAGCGGGAGGCTGGTATGAGCAGTTCTTC. This encodes CASSLAAGGWYEQFF.

The chain employs TRBV5-8 and TRBJ2-3; D may correspond to TRBD1 or TRBD2 (6 bases each). The V gene's germline CDR1 is SGHTS and CDR2 YDEGEE. The CDR3 contains 16 residues. V was pared by 4 bases and J by 4 bases, with 19 bases between. The CDR3 DNA is TGTGCCAGCAGCCTGGAGGGAAGGGGGTGGCCAGATACGCAGTATTTT. It specifies CASSLEGRGWPDTQYF.

The gene calls are TRBV6-6 and TRBJ2-5; D gene uncertain. V was shortened by 5 bases and J by 0 bases, with 10 bases between the two germline ends. CDR1 and CDR2 (germline): MNHNY, SVGAGI (reference sequence). CDR3 length equals 14 residues. CDR3 nucleotide sequence: TGTGCCAGCAGTACCGGCACAGACCAAGAGACCCAGTACTTC. Translated: CASSTGTDQETQYF.

This clonotype was counted a few times. This chain links TRBV11-2 with TRBJ2-3, with 8 nucleotides matching TRBD2. Germline CDR1 reads SGHAT; CDR2 reads FQNNGV. The CDR3 extends over 16 amino acids. V gave up 5 bases and J gave up 7 bases; unmatched junction bases: 14. CDR3 residues: CASSTLLAGPGNTQYF. CDR3 sequence (DNA): TGTGCCAGCAGCACACTGCTAGCGGGCCCGGGGAATACGCAGTATTTT.

This clonotype was detected many times. The V call is TRBV27, the J call TRBJ1-2; D perhaps matches TRBD1 (5 bases). The CDR3 is 15 amino acids. The germline V and J ends were trimmed by 6 bases and 4 bases, with 18 bases remaining between them. CDR1 and CDR2 from the germline V gene are MNHEY and SMNVEV (reference sequence). The CDR3 DNA is TGTGCCAGCAGACCCAGGGTCGTGGATAGCTATGGCTACACCTTC. This sequence encodes CASRPRVVDSYGYTF.

The CDR3 sequence is CAISESGRITDEQYF. CDR3 in DNA: TGTGCCATCAGTGAGTCTGGGAGGATCACAGACGAGCAGTACTTC. The chain joins TRBV10-3 to TRBJ2-7; possibly TRBD2 for D (6 bases). V lost 0 bases, J lost 5 bases, and 14 bases lay in between. Germline assignment: CDR1 ENHRY and CDR2 SYGVKD. The CDR3 contains 15 residues.

This sequence joins TRBV10-3 and TRBJ2-1; TRBD2 matches 13 bases. CDR3 size: 18 residues. Germline CDR1 is ENHRY and CDR2 is SYGVKD. Trimming removed 3 bases from V and 9 bases from J; junction bases left unmatched: 14. CDR3 nucleotides: TGTGCCATCAGTGAAGTCAGGACTAGCGGGAGCCCTACGGCTGAGCAGTTCTTC. Residues: CAISEVRTSGSPTAEQFF.

V and J are TRBV20-1 and TRBJ1-2; D possibly corresponds to TRBD1 (6 bases). Trimming removed 5 bases from V and 3 bases from J, with 16 bases in between. The length of the CDR3 is 14 residues. Germline V gives CDR1 DFQATT, CDR2 SNEGSKA (reference sequence). CDR3 loop: CSAPPRGADYGYTF. In DNA form, the CDR3 reads TGCAGTGCTCCTCCCCGGGGGGCAGACTATGGCTACACCTTC.

This clonotype has just a few counts. The V call is TRBV7-2, the J call TRBJ2-5; D gene uncertain. This CDR3 region has 13 residues. Germline lookup yields CDR1 SGHTA and CDR2 FQGNSA. Trimming cost V 5 bases and J 5 bases, with 12 bases left between them. The CDR3 DNA reads as TGTGCCAGCAGCCCCCCATGGTACGAGACCCAGTACTTC. It translates to CASSPPWYETQYF.

This clonotype was counted a few times. V and J are TRBV12-3 or TRBV12-4 and TRBJ2-5; TRBD2 agrees at 7 bases. The CDR3 is made up of 14 amino acids. Trimming removed 5 bases from V and 0 bases from J; junction bases left unmatched: 3. DNA for the CDR3: TGTGCCAGCAGTCATACTAGCGACCAAGAGACCCAGTACTTC. Protein product: CASSHTSDQETQYF.

The CDR3 reads CASSLRRTSGGMYEQFF. For the CDR3, the DNA is TGTGCCAGCAGTCTACGGAGGACTAGCGGGGGAATGTATGAGCAGTTCTTC. The rearrangement joins TRBV2 to TRBJ2-1, with 13 bases aligning to TRBD2. The CDR3 loop spans 17 amino acids. The germline gives CDR1 SNHLY, CDR2 FYNNEI. V gave up 5 bases and J gave up 8 bases; unmatched junction bases: 12.

This clonotype has only a few counts. V usage is TRBV7-9 and J usage is TRBJ1-1; tentatively, D is TRBD1 (6 bases). CDR3 length: 15 amino acids. Per germline, CDR1 SEHNR and CDR2 FQNEAQ (reference sequence). Between the trimmed V and J ends, which lost 3 bases and 0 bases, there was a span of 11 bases. CDR3 sequence: CASSFRDKVNTEAFF. Written as DNA, the CDR3 is TGTGCCAGCAGCTTCCGGGACAAAGTGAACACTGAAGCTTTCTTT. The whole variable domain, filled in from reference TRBV7-9 and TRBJ1-1, reads DTGVSQNPRHKITKRGQNVTFRCDPISEHNRLYWYRQTLGQGPEFLTYFQNEAQLEKSRLLSDRFSAERPKGSFSTLEIQRTEQGDSAMYLCASSFRDKVNTEAFFGQGTRLTVV.

The chain combines TRBV6-5 with TRBJ1-2; D is uncertain. V was clipped by 6 bases and J by 3 bases, with 8 bases between them. This CDR3 spans 12 amino acids. The V gene's germline CDR1 is MNHEY and CDR2 SVGAGI. The CDR3 is CASRTPHYGYTF. The DNA for the CDR3 is TGTGCCAGCAGGACCCCCCACTATGGCTACACCTTC.

V and J are TRBV2 and TRBJ1-5; possible D gene TRBD1, 6 bases. The CDR3 is 15 residues long. Germline V gene sequence: CDR1 SNHLY, CDR2 FYNNEI. Trimming took 4 bases from V and 4 from J, leaving 14 bases between them. The CDR3 spells CASSVWTEMNQPQHF. In nucleotides, the CDR3 is TGTGCCAGCAGTGTGTGGACAGAGATGAATCAGCCCCAGCATTTT.

The chain joins TRBV7-6 to TRBJ2-7; 11 bases map to TRBD1. Germline loops: CDR1 SGHVS, CDR2 FNYEAQ. J gave up 3 bases and V 3 bases, and 4 bases lay outside the gene matches. CDR3 size: 15 residues. The CDR3 DNA is TGTGCCAGCAGCTTTGGAGGGACAGGGGGCTACGAGCAGTACTTC. Translated, it gives CASSFGGTGGYEQYF.

The chain links TRBV19 to TRBJ1-1, with 7 bases lining up with TRBD1. This CDR3 is 16 amino acids long. With 7 bases clipped from V and 1 base from J, the junction kept 12 bases outside the gene matches. In germline, CDR1 is LNHDA, CDR2 SQIVND (reference sequence). The CDR3 region is CASIPRGRGTNTEAFF. In DNA, the CDR3 is TGTGCCAGTATCCCGAGGGGCAGGGGGACGAACACTGAAGCTTTCTTT.

This clonotype came up a few times. The rearrangement uses TRBV27 and TRBJ1-2; D is undetermined. Trimming stripped 2 bases from V and 6 bases from J, with 13 bases between. The CDR3 runs to 14 residues. Germline lookup yields CDR1 MNHEY and CDR2 SMNVEV (reference sequence). This CDR3 is CASSLEYGLDGYTF. The CDR3 coding sequence is TGTGCCAGCAGTTTAGAGTATGGATTGGATGGCTACACCTTC.

This clonotype has only one observation. This rearrangement joins TRBV11-2 to TRBJ1-2; TRBD1 is a possible D gene (6 bases). This CDR3 is 12 amino acids long. Germline loops: CDR1 SGHAT, CDR2 FQNNGV. Trimming took off 4 bases at V and 8 bases at J, with 11 bases between the two ends. CDR3 nucleotides: TGTGCCAGCAGCTCAGGCAGGGGCGGCTACACCTTC. This encodes CASSSGRGGYTF. The whole variable domain, filled in from reference TRBV11-2 and TRBJ1-2, reads EAGVAQSPRYKIIEKRQSVAFWCNPISGHATLYWYQQILGQGPKLLIQFQNNGVVDDSQLPKDRFSAERLKGVDSTLKIQPAKLEDSAVYLCASSSGRGGYTFGSGTRLTVV.

This clonotype was recorded a few times. The chain is built from TRBV10-3 and TRBJ2-7; 9 bases agree with TRBD1. The CDR3 contains 15 residues. Germline CDR1 ENHRY, CDR2 SYGVKD. With 10 bases clipped from V and 2 bases from J, the junction kept 12 bases outside the gene matches. The CDR3, as DNA: TGTGCCACCAGACATCCGGGACAGGGAACCTACGAGCAGTACTTC. As protein: CATRHPGQGTYEQYF.

In this sample, this clonotype turned up a few times. The chain has TRBV7-2 and TRBJ2-7, with a possible D match to TRBD2 (5 bases). This CDR3 comprises 14 residues. Germline CDR1 reads SGHTA; CDR2 reads FQGNSA. V was pared by 5 bases and J by 2 bases, with 13 bases between. The CDR3: CASSQFGVAYEQYF. The CDR3, as DNA: TGTGCCAGCAGCCAATTCGGGGTGGCCTACGAGCAGTACTTC. Variable domain in full (rest from reference TRBV7-2 and TRBJ2-7): GAGVSQSPSNKVTEKGKDVELRCDPISGHTALYWYRQSLGQGLEFLIYFQGNSAPDKSGLPSDRFSAERTGGSVSTLTIQRTQQEDSAVYLCASSQFGVAYEQYFGPGTRLTVT.